This TCR beta chain was sequenced in a study of cytomegalovirus exposure and HLA in healthy donors (TCRdb year 2017). In terms of the full investigation: An earlier analysis of approximately 550 of the donors reported 250 to 350 Gb of sequence data and 100 million to 140 million unique TCR beta sequences from 150 million to 200 million T cells. To decide whether each TCR beta V gene segment behaved as functional or pseudogenic, an earlier analysis of fewer than 750 of the donors relied on high-throughput TCR beta sequencing. Of the approximately 400 genotyped donors, 70% to 90% were placed in the genetic ancestry cluster associated with self-reported Caucasian donors. Using immunosequencing, the study profiled T cell repertoires from 500 to 800 subjects and related those repertoires to cytomegalovirus serostatus. A later genetic analysis used genome-wide SNP genotypes for about three fifths of the 666 donors, treating that subset as a discovery cohort. In a later analysis, previously published TCR beta repertoires from 550 to 700 donors were re-analyzed and high-resolution HLA genotyping was added so that TCR occurrence patterns could be studied. An early release that covered 500 to 800 HLA-typed donors contained 300 to 350 gigabases of sequencing data and about 84 million unique TCR sequences. In the later analysis, no new phenotypic data were used to find candidate immune exposures; instead, reliance was placed on TCR beta sequences and their occurrence across donors. Typing coverage differed by locus: A, B, C, DRB1 and DQB1 were typed in roughly 629-630 donors, DQA1 in about 500, DPA1 in 600 to 610, and DPB1 in 400 to 490. The study aimed to test whether cataloging public T cell receptors could reveal signatures of past pathogen exposure. Donor age, sex, ethnicity and CMV serostatus were compiled alongside the repertoire data. To predict cytomegalovirus infection status, the study combined high-throughput TCR immunosequencing, statistical association of individual TCRs with disease status, and machine learning. Four or five DR-DQ haplotypes were handled as single units for association and clustering because linkage in the cohort was strong. Among over 350 genotyped donors of the cohort, an average of about 240,000 unique TCR beta nucleotide sequences were sequenced per donor, around a sixth of them non-productive. Besides the first cohort of approximately 710 subjects, a separate validation cohort made up of over 100 different subjects was used. Class I and class II HLA loci were covered by the typing at four-digit resolution. Every discovery cohort repertoire had been produced on one sequencing platform.

Study-level results and caveats: The authors suggested that the approach could potentially be generalized to other disease states and immunological phenotypes. Compared with equally common non-associated chains, HLA-associated TCR beta chains in a later analysis were more clonally expanded and had lower generation probabilities. Roughly uniform sequencing depth across donors was assumed in presence/absence analyses, although this assumption may not hold. An association between a missense DCLRE1C variant and V-gene and J-gene trimming of TCR beta chains was found in a later genetic analysis and replicated in an independent cohort. Specific HLA alleles were associated with around 18,000 TCR beta sequences at a false discovery rate of 0.05 in a later analysis. Most TCR sequences were seen in very few donors, while some public TCRs were found in many individuals. According to a later analysis, parvovirus B19, influenza, CMV and Epstein-Barr virus appeared linked to several top co-occurrence clusters. A group of highly shared sequence variants was considered likely to be a technical artifact of the sequencing pipeline. According to a later analysis, TCR association rates differed among HLA loci, with DRB1 alleles showing the most associated TCRs and HLA-C alleles showing the fewest. HLA typing was unavailable for some donors at each locus, so association tests used only the typed subset. Linkage disequilibrium might explain the correlated functional status among segregating V segments, but an unknown experimental factor could not be ruled out. A later analysis found that most CMV-associated TCR beta chains appeared HLA-restricted, with HLA associations seemingly driven largely by CMV exposure. Some IMGT-functional V segments, including TRBV6-2 and TRBV6-3, could not be distinguished by the 87-base-pair reads and were therefore excluded. Compared with the roughly 670-donor mean, donors in an Asian-associated ancestry cluster had fewer N-insertions in productive TCRs, according to a later genetic analysis. A further reported finding was that TCR beta sequences accurately predicted the HLA-A and HLA-B alleles for most subjects in the first cohort. In the study, some 160 TCR beta chains were listed as associated with cytomegalovirus. The classifier was reported to diagnose cytomegalovirus status with high specificity and sensitivity in both the original cohort and the validation cohort. Only TCR beta chains were sequenced in this cohort, and the absence of alpha or paired-chain data limited detectable features. A few of the identified cytomegalovirus-associated TCR beta chains were confirmed in vitro to be specific for cytomegalovirus antigens. The only immune exposure information available for the cohort was CMV serostatus. Broadly in line with IMGT annotations, most TCR beta V segments showed up in productive rearrangements about 87% or about 30% of the time in an earlier analysis of around 550 of the donors. The earlier analysis of 587 of the donors excluded approximately 15 rarely observed V segments, including chromosome 9 orphons, because counts were too low. When HLA alleles, especially DR and DQ, strongly co-occurred, attributing TCR associations to individual alleles was difficult.

The trim is 2 bases for V and 5 bases for J, with a gap of 9 bases between the germline ends. Its CDR3 holds 13 amino acids, cysteine through phenylalanine. Only the CDR3 region is kept as DNA, spanning 39 bases read in frame from base 1. The CDR1 and CDR2 encoded by the germline V gene are LGHNA and YSLEER. Receptors were amplified or captured by the immunoSEQ multiplex PCR assay. For the multiplex PCR, a mixture combining 60 forward primers for TCR Vbeta segments and 13 reverse primers for TCR Jbeta segments was used. The CDR3 region of rearranged TCR beta genes was amplified from genomic DNA by a multiplex PCR assay. The amplified TCR beta libraries were sequenced on the Illumina HiSeq System as 87-base-pair reads. The study's processing was this. In a later analysis, roughly 80 million unique TCR beta chains were counted across the roughly 610 repertoires, and roughly 11 million of these chains were shared by at least two donors. A nearest-neighbor algorithm error-corrected the raw reads and collapsed the reads into unique sequences, merging closely related sequences to remove PCR and sequencing errors. V, D and J gene segments were assigned by aligning CDR3 sequences to IMGT reference sequences. Each retained sequence needed at least a six-nucleotide match to both a V gene segment and a J gene segment. A rearrangement counted as productive if the CDR3 had no stop codons and remained in frame with V and J, and every other rearrangement counted as non-productive. CDR3 was defined according to IMGT convention as the region running from the second conserved V-encoded cysteine to the conserved J-encoded phenylalanine. The earlier analysis of fewer than 700 of the donors excluded sequences that lacked an unambiguous match to a single V gene segment. In an earlier analysis of approximately 550 of the donors, V segments were called functional above 56.7% productive rearrangements and were called segregating when the between-donor standard deviation exceeded 5%. A statistical classification framework was built to diagnose cytomegalovirus status from the catalog of TCR beta chain sequences. In a later analysis, TCR nucleotide sequences were compared against IMGT/GENE-DB human TR gene sequences so that V and J genes could be assigned. In a later analysis, CDR3 sequences and most-parsimonious VDJ recombination scenarios were assigned using the TCRdist pipeline. In a later analysis, every TCR beta chain was defined by the combination of its CDR3 amino acid sequence and its V-gene family, and reads without a unique V-gene family were dropped. In a later analysis, approximately 640 highly shared, low-generation-probability nucleotide sequences were removed to address suspected cross-contamination and a sequencing artifact. In a later analysis, a clonal expansion index was calculated for each public chain from normalized within-repertoire ranks of inferred template counts. In a later analysis, generation probabilities were computed with a VDJ recombination model fitted to out-of-frame rearrangements, and the resulting probabilities were checked against IGoR. In a later analysis, TCR-TCR, TCR-HLA and TCR-CMV co-occurrence was scored with hypergeometric tests, and a repertoire-size bias correction was applied to TCR pairs. To estimate false discovery rates, a later analysis permuted the HLA or CMV assignments 20 times. In a later analysis, co-occurring TCRs were grouped using DBSCAN, and TCRdist sequence similarity was added for clustering within HLA-allele-positive subsets. Repertoires with fewer than 30,000 or more than 120,000 public chains, plus five repertoires with anomalous nucleotide sharing, were excluded from co-occurrence clustering. The clones in this table, taken by TCRdb from immuneACCESS, are in-frame only. Not every clone is retained; where verified, under half of the shortfall comes from an unresolved V gene, and the cause of the rest is unknown. For V, J and clone size, that table is used; D and trimming come from the DNA. The table for this sample lists more than 95,000 clones; 75% of them were counted only once. The ten largest clones capture 3% to 4% of the sample.

The cohort was made up of 666 healthy bone marrow donors. At the time of sampling, every cohort member was nominally healthy, though immune exposures that went unrecorded were likely present. The donor tested CMV seronegative and was one of the 352 seronegative cohort members. Every donor gave a peripheral blood sample, and the peripheral blood mononuclear cells from that sample were used for TCR beta sequencing. Genomic DNA was extracted from the blood cell samples with the Qiagen DNeasy Blood Extraction Kit. With regard to this clone: The clone's antigen remains unknown. Base qualities are not provided; no much larger clone lies one nucleotide away.

The sequence is built from TRBV4-3 and TRBJ1-2; confidence is insufficient to name the D gene. The sequence was obtained from a woman aged 45-65 years in good health and CMV-seronegative. The material sequenced was PBMCs. The DNA sequence is given as TGCGCCAGCAGCCAAAGATCGGGATATGGCTACACCTTC. Its coded protein is CASSQRSGYGYTF.